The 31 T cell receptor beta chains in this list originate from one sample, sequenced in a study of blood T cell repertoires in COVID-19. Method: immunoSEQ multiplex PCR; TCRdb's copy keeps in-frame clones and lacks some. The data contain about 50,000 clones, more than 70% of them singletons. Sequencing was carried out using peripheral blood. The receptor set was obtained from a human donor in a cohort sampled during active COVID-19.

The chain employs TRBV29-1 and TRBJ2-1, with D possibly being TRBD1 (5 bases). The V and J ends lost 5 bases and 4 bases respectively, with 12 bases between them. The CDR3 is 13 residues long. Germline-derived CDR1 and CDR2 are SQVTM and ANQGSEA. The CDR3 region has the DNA TGCAGCGTTACCGACAGCGCTTACAATGAGCAGTTCTTC. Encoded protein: CSVTDSAYNEQFF.

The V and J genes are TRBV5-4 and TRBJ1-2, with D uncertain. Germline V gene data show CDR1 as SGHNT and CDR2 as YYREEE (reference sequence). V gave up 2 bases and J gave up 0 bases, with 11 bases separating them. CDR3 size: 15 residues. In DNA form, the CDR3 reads TGTGCCAGCAGCTTCAGCGACCGGCCTAACTATGGCTACACCTTC. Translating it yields CASSFSDRPNYGYTF.

The chain's CDR3 is CASPLVGLPIVREQYF. The CDR3 nucleotides are TGTGCCAGCCCGTTGGTCGGACTACCTATCGTTAGGGAGCAGTACTTC. The V gene is TRBV9, the J gene TRBJ2-7; tentatively, D is TRBD2 (6 bases). Deletions cut 7 bases from V and 7 bases from J, with 27 bases between. Germline CDR1 SGDLS, CDR2 YYNGEE. This CDR3 comprises 16 residues.

The CDR3 loop reads CASSRQVQETQYF. The CDR3 bases are TGTGCCAGCAGCCGACAGGTACAAGAGACCCAGTACTTC. The V and J genes are TRBV6-6 and TRBJ2-5; tentative D call: TRBD1 (6 bases). This CDR3 region has 13 residues. V was shortened by 6 bases and J by 2 bases, with 10 bases between the two germline ends. The V gene's germline CDR1 is MNHNY and CDR2 SVGAGI (reference sequence).

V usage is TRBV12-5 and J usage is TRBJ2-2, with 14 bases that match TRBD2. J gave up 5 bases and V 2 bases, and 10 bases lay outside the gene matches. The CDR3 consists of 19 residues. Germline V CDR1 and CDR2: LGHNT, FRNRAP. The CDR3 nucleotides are TGTGCTAGTGGTTTGCCCCAGGGACTAGCGGGAGTAGGGACCGGGGAGCTGTTTTTT. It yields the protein CASGLPQGLAGVGTGELFF.

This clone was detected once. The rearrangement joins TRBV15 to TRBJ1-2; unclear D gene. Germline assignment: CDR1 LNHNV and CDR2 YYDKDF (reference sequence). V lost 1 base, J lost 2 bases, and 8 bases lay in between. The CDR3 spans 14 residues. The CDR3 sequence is CATSRGSQNYGYTF. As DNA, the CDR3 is TGTGCCACCAGCAGAGGTAGCCAGAACTATGGCTACACCTTC.

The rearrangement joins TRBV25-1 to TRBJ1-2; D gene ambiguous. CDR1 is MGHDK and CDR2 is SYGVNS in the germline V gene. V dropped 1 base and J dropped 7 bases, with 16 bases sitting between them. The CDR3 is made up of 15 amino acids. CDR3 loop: CASSEFFYAAGGYTF. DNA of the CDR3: TGTGCCAGCAGTGAATTTTTTTACGCTGCGGGTGGCTACACCTTC.

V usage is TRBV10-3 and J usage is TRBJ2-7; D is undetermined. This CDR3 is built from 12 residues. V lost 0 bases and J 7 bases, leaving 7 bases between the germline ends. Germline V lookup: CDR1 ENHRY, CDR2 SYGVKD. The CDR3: CAISESYKEQYF. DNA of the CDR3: TGTGCCATCAGTGAGTCTTATAAAGAGCAGTACTTC.

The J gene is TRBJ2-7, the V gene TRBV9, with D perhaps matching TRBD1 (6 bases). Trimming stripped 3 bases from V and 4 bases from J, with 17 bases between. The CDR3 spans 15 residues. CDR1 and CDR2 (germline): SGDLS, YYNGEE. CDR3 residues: CASSDPSRGGYEQYF. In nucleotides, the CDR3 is TGTGCCAGCAGCGACCCGTCCAGGGGTGGGTACGAGCAGTACTTC.

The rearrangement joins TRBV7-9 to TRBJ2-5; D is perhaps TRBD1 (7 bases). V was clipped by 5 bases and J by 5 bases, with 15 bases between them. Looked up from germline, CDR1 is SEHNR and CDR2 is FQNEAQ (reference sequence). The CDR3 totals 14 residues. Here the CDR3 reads CASSPRTGGETQYF. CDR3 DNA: TGTGCCAGCAGCCCCCGGACAGGAGGGGAGACCCAGTACTTC.

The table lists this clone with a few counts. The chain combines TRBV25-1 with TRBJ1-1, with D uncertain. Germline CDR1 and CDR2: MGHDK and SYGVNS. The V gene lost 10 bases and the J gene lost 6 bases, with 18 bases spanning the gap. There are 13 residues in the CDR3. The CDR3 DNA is TGTGCCAACAAAAGAATGGCGGGCTCTGAAGCTTTCTTT. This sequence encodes CANKRMAGSEAFF.

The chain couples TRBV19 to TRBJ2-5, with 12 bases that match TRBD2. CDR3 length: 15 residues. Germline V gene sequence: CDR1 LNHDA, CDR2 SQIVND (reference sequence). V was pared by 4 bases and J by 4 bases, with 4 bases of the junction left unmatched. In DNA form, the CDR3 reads TGTGCCAGTAGTACGAGACTAGCGGGAGTAGAGACCCAGTACTTC. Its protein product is CASSTRLAGVETQYF.

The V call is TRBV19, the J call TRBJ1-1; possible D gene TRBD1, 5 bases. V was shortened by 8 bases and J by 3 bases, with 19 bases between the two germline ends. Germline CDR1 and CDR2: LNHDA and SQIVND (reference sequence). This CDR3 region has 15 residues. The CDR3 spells CASEFGGSRDTEAFF. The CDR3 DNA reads TGTGCCAGTGAGTTCGGGGGTTCGCGGGACACTGAAGCTTTCTTT.

The DNA of the CDR3 is TGCGCCAGCAGCCTCTTACAGGGGTCGAACACTGAAGCTTTCTTT. It specifies CASSLLQGSNTEAFF. The chain recombines TRBV4-1 with TRBJ1-1, with TRBD1 identical over 7 bases. Germline V gene sequence: CDR1 MGHRA, CDR2 YSYEKL. This CDR3 region has 15 residues. The V and J ends lost 4 bases and 1 base, in that order; junction bases with no gene match: 6.

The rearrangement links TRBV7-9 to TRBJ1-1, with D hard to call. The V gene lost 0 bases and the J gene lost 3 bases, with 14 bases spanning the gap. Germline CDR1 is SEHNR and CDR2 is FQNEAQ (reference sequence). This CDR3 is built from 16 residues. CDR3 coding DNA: TGTGCCAGCAGCTTAGCTTTTGTGGGTGCGGACACTGAAGCTTTCTTT. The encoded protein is CASSLAFVGADTEAFF. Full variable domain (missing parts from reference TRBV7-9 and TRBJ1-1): DTGVSQNPRHKITKRGQNVTFRCDPISEHNRLYWYRQTLGQGPEFLTYFQNEAQLEKSRLLSDRFSAERPKGSFSTLEIQRTEQGDSAMYLCASSLAFVGADTEAFFGQGTRLTVV.

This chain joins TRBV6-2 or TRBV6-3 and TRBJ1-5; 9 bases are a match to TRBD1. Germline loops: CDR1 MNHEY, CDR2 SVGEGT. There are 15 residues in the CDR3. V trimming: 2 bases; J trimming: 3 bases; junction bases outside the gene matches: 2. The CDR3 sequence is CASSYDRGINQPQHF. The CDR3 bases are TGTGCCAGCAGTTACGACAGGGGGATCAATCAGCCCCAGCATTTT.

Here the CDR3 DNA reads TGTGCCAGCAGCTCATCCGACAGGAGCACAGATACGCAGTATTTT. It yields the protein CASSSSDRSTDTQYF. The chain combines TRBV7-9 with TRBJ2-3, with D tentatively TRBD1 (6 bases). CDR3 length equals 15 residues. Trimming stripped 4 bases from V and 0 bases from J, with 11 bases between. CDR1 SEHNR and CDR2 FQNEAQ come from the germline V gene (reference sequence). The variable domain in full, completed from reference TRBV7-9 and TRBJ2-3, reads DTGVSQNPRHKITKRGQNVTFRCDPISEHNRLYWYRQTLGQGPEFLTYFQNEAQLEKSRLLSDRFSAERPKGSFSTLEIQRTEQGDSAMYLCASSSSDRSTDTQYFGPGTRLTVL.

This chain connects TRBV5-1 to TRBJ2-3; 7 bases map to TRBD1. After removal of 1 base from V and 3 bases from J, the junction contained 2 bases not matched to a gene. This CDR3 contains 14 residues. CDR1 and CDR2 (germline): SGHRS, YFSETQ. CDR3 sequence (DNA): TGCGCCAGCAGCTTGTGGGACAGAACAGATACGCAGTATTTT. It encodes CASSLWDRTDTQYF. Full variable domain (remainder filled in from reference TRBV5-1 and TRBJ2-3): KAGVTQTPRYLIKTRGQQVTLSCSPISGHRSVSWYQQTPGQGLQFLFEYFSETQRNKGNFPGRFSGRQFSNSRSEMNVSTLELGDSALYLCASSLWDRTDTQYFGPGTRLTVL.

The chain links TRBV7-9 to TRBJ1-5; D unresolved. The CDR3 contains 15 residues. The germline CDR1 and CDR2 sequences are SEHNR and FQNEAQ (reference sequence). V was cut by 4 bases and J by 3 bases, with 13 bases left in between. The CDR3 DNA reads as TGTGCCAGCAGCTCGGGAGAGGCCTCCAATCAGCCCCAGCATTTT. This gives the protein CASSSGEASNQPQHF.

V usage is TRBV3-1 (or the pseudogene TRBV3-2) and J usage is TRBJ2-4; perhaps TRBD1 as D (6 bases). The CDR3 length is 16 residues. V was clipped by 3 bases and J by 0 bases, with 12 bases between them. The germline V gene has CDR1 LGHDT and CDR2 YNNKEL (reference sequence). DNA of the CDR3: TGTGCCAGCAGCCAGCCGGACAGCCTAGCCAAAAACATTCAGTACTTC. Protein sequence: CASSQPDSLAKNIQYF.

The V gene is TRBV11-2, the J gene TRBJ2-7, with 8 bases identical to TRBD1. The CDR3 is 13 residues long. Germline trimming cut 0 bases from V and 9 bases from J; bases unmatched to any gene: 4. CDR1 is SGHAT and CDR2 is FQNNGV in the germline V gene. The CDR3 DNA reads TGTGCCAGCAGCTTAGATTCCGGGACAGGGCAGTACTTC. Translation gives CASSLDSGTGQYF.

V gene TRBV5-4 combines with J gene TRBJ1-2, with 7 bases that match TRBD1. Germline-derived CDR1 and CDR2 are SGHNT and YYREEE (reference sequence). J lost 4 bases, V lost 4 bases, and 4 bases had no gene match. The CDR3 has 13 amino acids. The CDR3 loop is CASSGDSVYGYTF. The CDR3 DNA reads TGTGCCAGCAGCGGGGACAGTGTCTATGGCTACACCTTC.

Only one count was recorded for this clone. The CDR3 region is CASTSGRLNYGYTF. Written as DNA, the CDR3 is TGTGCCAGCACCTCCGGGAGGTTAAACTATGGCTACACCTTC. The genes are TRBV27 and TRBJ1-2, with D uncertain. CDR3 length: 14 amino acids. V was trimmed by 7 bases and J by 2 bases, leaving 14 bases between them. Germline V lookup: CDR1 MNHEY, CDR2 SMNVEV (reference sequence).

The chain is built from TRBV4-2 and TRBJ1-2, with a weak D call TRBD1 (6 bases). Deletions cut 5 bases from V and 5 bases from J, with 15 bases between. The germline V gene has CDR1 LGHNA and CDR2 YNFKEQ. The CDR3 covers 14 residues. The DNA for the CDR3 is TGTGCCAGCAGCTATGAACCGGACAGATATGGCTACACCTTC. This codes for CASSYEPDRYGYTF.

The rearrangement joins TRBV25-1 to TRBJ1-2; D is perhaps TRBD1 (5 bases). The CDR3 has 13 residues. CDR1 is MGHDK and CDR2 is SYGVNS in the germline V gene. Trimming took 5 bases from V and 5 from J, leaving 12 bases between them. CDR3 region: CASSRGSGYGYTF. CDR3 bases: TGTGCCAGCAGTAGGGGCAGTGGGTATGGCTACACCTTC.

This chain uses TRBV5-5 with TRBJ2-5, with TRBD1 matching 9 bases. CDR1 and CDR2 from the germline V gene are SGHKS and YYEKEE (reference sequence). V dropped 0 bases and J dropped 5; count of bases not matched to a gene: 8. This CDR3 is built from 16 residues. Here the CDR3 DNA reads TGTGCCAGCAGCTTGGGTTCGGGACAGGGTAAGGAGACCCAGTACTTC. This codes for CASSLGSGQGKETQYF.

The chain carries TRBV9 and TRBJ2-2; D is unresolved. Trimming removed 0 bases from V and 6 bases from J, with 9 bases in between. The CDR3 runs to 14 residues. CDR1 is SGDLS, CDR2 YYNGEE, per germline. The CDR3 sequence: CASSVALLAGELFF. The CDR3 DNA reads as TGTGCCAGCAGCGTAGCCCTATTGGCCGGGGAGCTGTTTTTT.

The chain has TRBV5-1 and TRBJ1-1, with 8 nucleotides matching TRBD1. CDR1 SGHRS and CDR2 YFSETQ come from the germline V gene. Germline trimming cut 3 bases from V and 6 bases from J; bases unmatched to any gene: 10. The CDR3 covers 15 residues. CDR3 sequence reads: CASSSGDRGYAEAFF. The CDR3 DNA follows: TGCGCCAGCAGCTCAGGAGACAGGGGTTACGCTGAAGCTTTCTTT.

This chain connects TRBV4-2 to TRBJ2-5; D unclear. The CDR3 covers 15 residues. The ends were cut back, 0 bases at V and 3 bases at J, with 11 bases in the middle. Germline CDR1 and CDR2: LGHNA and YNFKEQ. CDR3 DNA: TGTGCCAGCAGCCAAGACGATAGAAGTAAAGAGACCCAGTACTTC. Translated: CASSQDDRSKETQYF.

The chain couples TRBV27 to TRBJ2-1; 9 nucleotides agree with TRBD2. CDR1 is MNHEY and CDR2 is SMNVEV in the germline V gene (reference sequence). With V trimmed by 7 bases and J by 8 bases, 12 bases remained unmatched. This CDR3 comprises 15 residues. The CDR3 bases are TGTGCCAGCAATTCAGGCGGGAGGGCCAGCGATGAGCAGTTCTTC. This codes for CASNSGGRASDEQFF.

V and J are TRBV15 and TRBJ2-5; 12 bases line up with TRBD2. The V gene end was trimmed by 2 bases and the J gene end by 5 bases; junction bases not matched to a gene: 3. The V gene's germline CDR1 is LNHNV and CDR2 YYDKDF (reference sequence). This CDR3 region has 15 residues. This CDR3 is CATSRNLAGGETQYF. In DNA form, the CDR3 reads TGTGCCACCAGCAGAAACCTAGCGGGAGGGGAGACCCAGTACTTC.